The entry that follows covers one T cell receptor beta chain sequence. In TCRdb, the reads were re-called with MiXCR into one record per CDR3 protein. The sample holds 150,000 to 200,000 distinct CDR3 sequences, roughly 30% seen once. This specimen comes from a study of T cell repertoires in cytomegalovirus infection. The specimen was PBMCs. This sequence was found in a human donor in good health (CMV status not recorded). Some clones in this sample may be carry-over from other donors' samples.

The CDR3 DNA sequence: TGCAGTGCGTCCTTCCGGGGAAGGGAGACCCAGTACTTC. Its translation is CSASFRGRETQYF. This sequence joins TRBV20-1 and TRBJ2-5; possibly TRBD2 for D (5 bases). Trimming removed 6 bases at V and 5 bases at J, with 16 bases between. CDR1 is DFQATT, CDR2 SNEGSKA, per germline (reference sequence). The CDR3 extends over 13 amino acids.